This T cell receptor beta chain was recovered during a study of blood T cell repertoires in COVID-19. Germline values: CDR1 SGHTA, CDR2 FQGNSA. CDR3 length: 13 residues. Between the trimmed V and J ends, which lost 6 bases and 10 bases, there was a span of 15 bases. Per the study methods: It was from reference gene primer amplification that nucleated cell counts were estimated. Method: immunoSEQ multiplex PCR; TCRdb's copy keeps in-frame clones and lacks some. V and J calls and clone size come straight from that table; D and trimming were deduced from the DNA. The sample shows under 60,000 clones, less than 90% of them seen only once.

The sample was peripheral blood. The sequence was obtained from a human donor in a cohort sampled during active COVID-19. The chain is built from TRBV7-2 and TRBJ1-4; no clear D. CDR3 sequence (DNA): TGTGCCAGCAGTGGCTCGTCGATGGCAAAACTGTTTTTT. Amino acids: CASSGSSMAKLFF.